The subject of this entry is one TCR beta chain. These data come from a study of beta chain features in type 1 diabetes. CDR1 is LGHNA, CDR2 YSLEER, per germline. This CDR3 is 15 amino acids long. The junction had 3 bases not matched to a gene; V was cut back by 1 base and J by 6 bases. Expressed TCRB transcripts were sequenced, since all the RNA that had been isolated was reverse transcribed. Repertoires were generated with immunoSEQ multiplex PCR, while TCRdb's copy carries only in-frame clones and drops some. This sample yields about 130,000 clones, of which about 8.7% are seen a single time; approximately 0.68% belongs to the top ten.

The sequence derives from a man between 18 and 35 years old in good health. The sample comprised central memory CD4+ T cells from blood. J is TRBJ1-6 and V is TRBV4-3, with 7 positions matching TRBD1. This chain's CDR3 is CASSQGDRVNSPLHF. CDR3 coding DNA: TGCGCCAGCAGCCAAGGCGACAGGGTTAATTCACCCCTCCACTTT.